This T cell receptor beta chain was sequenced in a study of graft-versus-host responses after intestinal transplantation. Study-wide background: Among the recipients, transplants were multivisceral, liver-intestinal, or isolated intestinal. Once they had received anti-thymocyte globulin induction, all recipients took tacrolimus and steroids for around three years. Study outcomes and limitations: Declines in HvG clones occurring early post-transplant were associated with peak circulating GvH clone levels. Recipient-marrow GvH clones were detected, some having first appeared in ileum or blood.

Note on this clone: Its target is not known.

Profiled with immunoSEQ multiplex PCR; TCRdb holds only in-frame clones, not every one. The data show some 76,000 clones, around 87% seen once. The germline V gene encodes CDR1 PRHDT and CDR2 FYEKMQ (reference sequence). This CDR3 comprises 15 residues. V was clipped by 0 bases and J by 0 bases, with 6 bases between them. V usage is TRBV13 and J usage is TRBJ1-5; no firm D call. The source of this sequence is a human donor who was the organ donor for an intestinal transplant. This material consisted of unstimulated CD8+ T cells sorted from spleen or lymph node cells, taken before transplant. The DNA for the CDR3 is TGTGCCAGCAGCTTAGGTCGGAATAGCAATCAGCCCCAGCATTTT. It codes for CASSLGRNSNQPQHF. The whole variable domain, filled in from reference TRBV13 and TRBJ1-5, reads AAGVIQSPRHLIKEKRETATLKCYPIPRHDTVYWYQQGPGQDPQFLISFYEKMQSDKGSIPDRFSAQQFSDYHSELNMSSLELGDSALYFCASSLGRNSNQPQHFGDGTRLSIL.